Listed below are T cell receptor beta chains from one sample, sequenced in a study of blood T cell repertoires in COVID-19. Clones were read by immunoSEQ multiplex PCR, and TCRdb kept only the in-frame ones, dropping some. The sample contains 30,000 to 45,000 clones, 90% of which appear only once. The sequenced sample consisted of peripheral blood. The receptors here all came from a human donor in a cohort sampled during active COVID-19. Both conserved end residues are part of each CDR3.

CDR3	V	J
CASSPDRVSEAFF	TRBV11-2	TRBJ1-1
CASSDPRREGNQPQHF	TRBV6-4	TRBJ1-5
CSVGVKGANVLTF	TRBV29-1	TRBJ2-6
CASSAGAGTGDTNTGELFF	TRBV5-4	TRBJ2-2
CASSISSGNLYNEQFF	TRBV19	TRBJ2-1
CASSLQVTSYNEQFF	TRBV7-2	TRBJ2-1
CASRLAGARETQYF	TRBV11-2	TRBJ2-5
CASSPDRQSSGANVLTF	TRBV18	TRBJ2-6
CASSLGGDTQYF	TRBV28	TRBJ2-3
CASSLDRLAGPEQYF	TRBV11-2	TRBJ2-7
CASSSRTSGRYNEQFF	TRBV11-2	TRBJ2-1
CASSQGDSENQPQHF	TRBV5-1	TRBJ1-5
CASSTWGGVYTF	TRBV28	TRBJ1-2
CASHVGTGANTGELFF	TRBV5-6	TRBJ2-2
CASSSSGRGRGDYNEQFF	TRBV10-1	TRBJ2-1
CSVDRGRLLSYNEQFF	TRBV29-1	TRBJ2-1
CASSLGGGADSPLHF	TRBV5-4	TRBJ1-6
CASSAASGRDPEQYF	TRBV19	TRBJ2-7
CASSLAAGVADTQYF	TRBV5-1	TRBJ2-3
CASSLMSGRPYEQYF	TRBV5-4	TRBJ2-7
CASKQGVGSETQYF	TRBV5-1	TRBJ2-5
CASSLGASVWGTDTQYF	TRBV7-9	TRBJ2-3
CASSESSSGSQHF	TRBV7-3	TRBJ1-5
CASSPLPSSYEQYF	TRBV18	TRBJ2-7
CAGTDSADSYEQYF	TRBV30	TRBJ2-7
CASSGRREETQYF	TRBV18	TRBJ2-5
CASSLNSDGAQYF	TRBV3-1/TRBV3-2	TRBJ2-5
CASSPGLAGGPLWETQYF	TRBV5-1	TRBJ2-5
CAWAGGDTQYF	TRBV30	TRBJ2-3
CASSPPGSRGTEAFF	TRBV4-1	TRBJ1-1
CASSYSNRGNEQFF	TRBV6-6	TRBJ2-1
CASSPPTSSYNEQFF	TRBV18	TRBJ2-1
CASRGATVGELFF	TRBV12-3/TRBV12-4	TRBJ2-2
CASSLAGRSGNTIYF	TRBV7-9	TRBJ1-3
CASRARQGAPKGYTF	TRBV2	TRBJ1-2
CASIQDRNTGELFF	TRBV6-5	TRBJ2-2
CATSESRGGRSHEQFF	TRBV24-1	TRBJ2-1
CASSVSVGLPDTQYF	TRBV9	TRBJ2-3
CASSLTSGSADTQYF	TRBV2	TRBJ2-3
CSVVHNYYGYTF	TRBV29-1	TRBJ1-2
CASSQEGRPTDTQYF	TRBV14	TRBJ2-3
CASSSLAGSSYNEQFF	TRBV7-6	TRBJ2-1
CASRNGQGSNEKLFF	TRBV5-1	TRBJ1-4
CASSPTSAYYEQYF	TRBV18	TRBJ2-7
CASKRAGNQPQHF	TRBV28	TRBJ1-5
CASSVRRAGANEQFF	TRBV9	TRBJ2-1
CASRDRDHQPQHF	TRBV19	TRBJ1-5
CASSPQGDYGYTF	TRBV18	TRBJ1-2
CASSVVPTANTGELFF	TRBV9	TRBJ2-2
CASSFLGGGSTDTQYF	TRBV6-6	TRBJ2-3
CASSARLTEAFF	TRBV28	TRBJ1-1
CASSTSRGKGEKLFF	TRBV7-9	TRBJ1-4
CASSLGISGSRDEQFF	TRBV9	TRBJ2-1
CASSLGPPFADTQYF	TRBV5-1	TRBJ2-3
CASNYHGEGTDTQYF	TRBV4-1	TRBJ2-3